This entry features one T cell receptor beta chain sequence. This specimen comes from a study of T cell changes during pregnancy in multiple sclerosis. From germline, CDR1 is SGHDT and CDR2 YYEEEE. V lost 0 bases and J lost 4; bases outside the gene matches: 6. The CDR3 totals 15 residues. Measured with immunoSEQ multiplex PCR; TCRdb has only the in-frame clones, and not every one. The data show around 50,000 clones, about 90% seen once. The rearrangement uses TRBV5-6 and TRBJ2-7; TRBD1 matches at 8 bases. This TCR derives from a female donor in good health, enrolled as a control in a pregnancy study. Material: CD4+ T cells from peripheral blood mononuclear cells, obtained after pregnancy. The CDR3 DNA follows: TGTGCCAGCAGCTTGGCGACAGGGGCTAGGTACGAGCAGTACTTC. This translates into CASSLATGARYEQYF.